The sequence of this T cell receptor beta chain was determined in a study of tissue T cells after allogeneic stem cell transplantation. Across the study: Pathologist H&E review favored samples with visible lymphocytes for sequencing among multiple samples. Study results and caveats: Across patients, clones rarely overlapped, yet motif clusters were shared tissue-specifically. Limitations included a small, clinically heterogeneous cohort and limited sampling depth.

GI sites, liver, skin and spleen were taken after median 9.75 post-mortem hours. The CDR3 totals 20 residues. Germline-derived CDR1 and CDR2 are MGHRA and YSYEKL. V shed 2 bases and J 4 bases; nucleotides not matched to a gene: 21. This clone showed up just a few times. Its specificity is not known. This table comes from immunoSEQ multiplex PCR, and its TCRdb copy is limited to in-frame clones, with some not included. The sample has approximately 4,000 clones; about two thirds are singletons. This clonotype originated in a woman between 18 and 50 years old with breast cancer. This sample comprised left colon tissue, obtained at autopsy. The chain is built from TRBV4-1 and TRBJ1-2; 8 positions agree with TRBD1. The DNA of the CDR3 is TGCGCCAGCAGCCAACATACGGGACAGGAGTTAGGTGGATTGATCTATGGCTACACCTTC. The encoded protein is CASSQHTGQELGGLIYGYTF.